The rows below give T cell receptor beta chains drawn from one sample of a study of shared clonotypes between healthy human individuals. Produced via immunoSEQ multiplex PCR; TCRdb's table is partial and in-frame only. Among about 690,000 clones listed, 90% were seen once. The sequenced sample consisted of memory CD8+ T cells from PBMCs. These receptors all come from a man between 18 and 35 years old in good health. Some clones in this sample may be carry-over from other donors' samples. Each CDR3 is given with its conserved first and last residue. Each record gives: J gene, V gene, D gene, clone size, CDR3 DNA, CDR3 protein. The D gene is left open where the match is weak. Rows give clone size only sometimes, using once, few, many, or a class for an expanded clone.

TRBJ2-1 | TRBV27 | NA | NA | TGTGCCAGCAGTTGGCTCCGGGGAGAGCAGTTCTTC | CASSWLRGEQFF
TRBJ2-1 | TRBV9 | NA | NA | TGTGCCAGCACCTCCCACCGGGACCCTGCTCCCTACAATGAGCAGTTCTTC | CASTSHRDPAPYNEQFF
TRBJ1-1 | TRBV27 | NA | NA | TGTGCCAGCAGTCCGATATCCCCAACGGGACTCTACACTGAAGCTTTCTTT | CASSPISPTGLYTEAFF
TRBJ1-1 | TRBV4-1 | NA | once | TGCGCCAGCAGCCAAGCGACCCAGGAACGCCAGGAAGCTTTCTTT | CASSQATQERQEAFF
TRBJ2-1 | TRBV28 | NA | NA | TGTGCCAGCAGTTTACTAGATGAGCAGTTCTTC | CASSLLDEQFF
TRBJ1-1 | TRBV2 | TRBD1 | NA | TGTGCCAGCAAGGGACAGGGGGCTTACACTGAAGCTTTCTTT | CASKGQGAYTEAFF
TRBJ1-2 | TRBV19 | NA | NA | TGTGCCAGTAGTATAGTTATCGAGAGTCCCGCTGATGGCTACACCTTC | CASSIVIESPADGYTF
TRBJ1-1 | TRBV30 | NA | few | TGTGCCTGGAGCTATCAGGGTAACACTGAAGCTTTCTTT | CAWSYQGNTEAFF
TRBJ2-6 | TRBV27 | NA | NA | TGTGCCAGCAGTTACCGGACAGTTAGCTCTGGGGCCAACGTCCTGACTTTC | CASSYRTVSSGANVLTF
TRBJ1-2 | TRBV5-4 | TRBD1 | NA | TGTGCCAGCAGCCTGCGACAGGGGAAGACCCTTTATGGCTACACCTTC | CASSLRQGKTLYGYTF